The clone carrying this T cell receptor (beta chain) was detected a few times. Amplification used 60 Vbeta primers and 13 Jbeta primers. Profiling relied on immunoSEQ multiplex PCR, and the TCRdb table lists in-frame clones only, not all of them. The sample consists of around 130,000 clones, over 80% of them appearing once. The entry originates in a study of cytomegalovirus exposure and HLA in healthy donors. The CDR3 is made up of 15 amino acids. Trimming cost V 4 bases and J 5 bases; bases outside gene matches: 7. Looked up from germline, CDR1 is SNHLY and CDR2 is FYNNEI. The chain joins TRBV2 to TRBJ2-3; TRBD1 agrees at 9 bases. The specimen was PBMCs. The TCR comes from a female donor in good health and CMV-seronegative. CDR3 region: CASSVQGQGGDTQYF. Here the CDR3 DNA reads TGTGCCAGCAGTGTTCAGGGACAGGGAGGAGATACGCAGTATTTT.